The clone carrying this T cell receptor (beta chain) was picked up a small number of times. The sample comes from a study of graft-versus-host responses after intestinal transplantation. Plates contained some 200,000 CFSE-labeled responder cells and some 200,000 irradiated, violet-dye-labeled stimulator cells. This CDR3 region has 15 residues. CDR1 MGHRA and CDR2 YSYEKL come from the germline V gene. Trimming at V came to 0 bases and at J to 7 bases, leaving 6 bases not matched to a gene. This table comes from immunoSEQ multiplex PCR, and its TCRdb copy is limited to in-frame clones, with some not included. The sample carries roughly 21,000 clones, 25% to 35% recorded once.

This clonotype was obtained from a human patient who received an intestinal transplant. This specimen was alloreactive CD8+ T cells from a mixed lymphocyte reaction culture, taken before intestinal transplant. Subset here: CFSE-low proliferating T cells sorted from roughly six-day pre-transplant mixed lymphocyte reaction (GvH or HvG direction). The chain links TRBV4-1 to TRBJ2-1, with 7 bases aligning to TRBD1. CDR3 nucleotides: TGCGCCAGCAGCCAAGACCTGGCGACAGGGAATGAGCAGTTCTTC. Its protein is CASSQDLATGNEQFF.